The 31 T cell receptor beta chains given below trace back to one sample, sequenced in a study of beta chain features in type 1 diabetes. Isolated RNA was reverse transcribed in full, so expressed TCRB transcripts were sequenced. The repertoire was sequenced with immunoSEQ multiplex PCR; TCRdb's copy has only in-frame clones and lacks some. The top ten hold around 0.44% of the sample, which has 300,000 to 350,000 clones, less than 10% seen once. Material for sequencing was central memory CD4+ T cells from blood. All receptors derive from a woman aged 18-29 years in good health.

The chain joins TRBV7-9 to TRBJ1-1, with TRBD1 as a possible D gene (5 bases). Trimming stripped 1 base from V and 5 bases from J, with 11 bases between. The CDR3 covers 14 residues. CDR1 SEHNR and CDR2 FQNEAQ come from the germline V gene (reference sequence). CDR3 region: CASSLEGSGTEAFF. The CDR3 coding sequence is TGTGCCAGCAGCTTAGAGGGGTCGGGGACTGAAGCTTTCTTT.

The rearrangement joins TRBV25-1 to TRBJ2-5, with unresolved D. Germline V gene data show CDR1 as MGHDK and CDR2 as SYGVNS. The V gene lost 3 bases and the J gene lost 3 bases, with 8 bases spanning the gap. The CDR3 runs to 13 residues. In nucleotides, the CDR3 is TGTGCCAGCAGTGACTTATACGAAGAGACCCAGTACTTC. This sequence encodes CASSDLYEETQYF.

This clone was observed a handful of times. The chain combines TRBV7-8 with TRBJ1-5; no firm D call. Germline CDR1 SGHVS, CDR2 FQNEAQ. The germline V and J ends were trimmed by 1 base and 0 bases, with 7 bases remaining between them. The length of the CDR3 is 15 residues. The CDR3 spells CASSLGSYSNQPQHF. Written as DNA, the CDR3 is TGTGCCAGCAGCTTAGGCAGTTATAGCAATCAGCCCCAGCATTTT.

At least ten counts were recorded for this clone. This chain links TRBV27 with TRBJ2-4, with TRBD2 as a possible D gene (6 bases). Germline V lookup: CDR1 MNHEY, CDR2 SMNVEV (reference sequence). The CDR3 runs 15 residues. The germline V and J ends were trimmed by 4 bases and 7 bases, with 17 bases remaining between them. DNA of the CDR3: TGTGCCAGCAGTTCCGCGGGACGCCTAGTTAACATTCAGTACTTC. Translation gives CASSSAGRLVNIQYF.

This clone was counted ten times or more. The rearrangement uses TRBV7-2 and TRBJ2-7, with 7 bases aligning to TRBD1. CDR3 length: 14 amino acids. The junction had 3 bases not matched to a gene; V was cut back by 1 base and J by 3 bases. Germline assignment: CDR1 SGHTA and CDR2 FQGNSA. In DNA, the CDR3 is TGTGCCAGCAGCTTAGGACAGGGCGGCTACGAGCAGTACTTC. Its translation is CASSLGQGGYEQYF.

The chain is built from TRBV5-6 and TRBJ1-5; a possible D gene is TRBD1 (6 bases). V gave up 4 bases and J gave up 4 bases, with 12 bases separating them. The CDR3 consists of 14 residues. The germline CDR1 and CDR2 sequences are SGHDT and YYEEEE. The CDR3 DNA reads TGTGCCAGCAGCCAGGGGACCAAAAATCAGCCCCAGCATTTT. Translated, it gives CASSQGTKNQPQHF.

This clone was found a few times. CDR3 DNA sequence: TGCGCCAGCAGCCAAGGACCGGGACAGCTCTACAATGAGCAGTTCTTC. It specifies CASSQGPGQLYNEQFF. The gene calls are TRBV4-3 and TRBJ2-1; 7 bases match TRBD1. The CDR3 length is 16 residues. Germline V gives CDR1 LGHNA, CDR2 YSLEER. With 1 base clipped from V and 3 bases from J, the junction kept 6 bases outside the gene matches.

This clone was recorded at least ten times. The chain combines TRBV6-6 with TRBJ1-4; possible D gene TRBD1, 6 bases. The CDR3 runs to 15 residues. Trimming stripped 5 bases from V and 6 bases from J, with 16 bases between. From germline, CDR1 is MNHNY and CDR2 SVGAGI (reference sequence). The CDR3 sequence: CASSAPRGGDEKLFF. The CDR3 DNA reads TGTGCCAGCAGTGCCCCAAGGGGGGGTGATGAAAAACTGTTTTTT.

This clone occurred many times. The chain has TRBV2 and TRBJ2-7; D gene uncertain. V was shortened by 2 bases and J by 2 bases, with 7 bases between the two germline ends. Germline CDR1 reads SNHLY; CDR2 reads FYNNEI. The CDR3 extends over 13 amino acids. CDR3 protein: CASSEFLAYEQYF. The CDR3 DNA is TGTGCCAGCAGTGAATTTCTGGCCTACGAGCAGTACTTC.

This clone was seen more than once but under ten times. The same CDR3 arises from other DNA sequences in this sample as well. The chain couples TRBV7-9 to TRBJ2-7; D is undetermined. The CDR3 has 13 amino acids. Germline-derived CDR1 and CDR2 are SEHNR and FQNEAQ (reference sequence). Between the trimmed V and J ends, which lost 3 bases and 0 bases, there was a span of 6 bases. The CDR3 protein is CASSFLSSYEQYF. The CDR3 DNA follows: TGTGCCAGCAGCTTCCTGAGCTCCTACGAGCAGTACTTC.

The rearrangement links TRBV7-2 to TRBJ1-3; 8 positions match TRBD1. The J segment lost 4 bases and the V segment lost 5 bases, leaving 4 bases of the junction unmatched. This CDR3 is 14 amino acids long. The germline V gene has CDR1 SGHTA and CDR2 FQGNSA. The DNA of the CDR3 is TGTGCCAGCAGCGCACAGGGGGACGGAAACACCATATATTTT. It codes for CASSAQGDGNTIYF.

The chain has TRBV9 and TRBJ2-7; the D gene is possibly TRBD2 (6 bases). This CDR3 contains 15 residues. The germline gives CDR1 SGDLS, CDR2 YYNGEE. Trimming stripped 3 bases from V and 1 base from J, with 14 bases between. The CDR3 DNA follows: TGTGCCAGCAGCGGAGGCCTGAGCGGGTCCTACGAGCAGTACTTC. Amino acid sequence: CASSGGLSGSYEQYF.

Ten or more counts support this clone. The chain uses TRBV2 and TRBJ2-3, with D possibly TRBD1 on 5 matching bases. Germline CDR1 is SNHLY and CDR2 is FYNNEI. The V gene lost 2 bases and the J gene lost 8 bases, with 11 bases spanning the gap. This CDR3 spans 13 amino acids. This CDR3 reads CASSEFGAATQYF. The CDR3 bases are TGTGCCAGCAGTGAATTTGGGGCAGCTACGCAGTATTTT.

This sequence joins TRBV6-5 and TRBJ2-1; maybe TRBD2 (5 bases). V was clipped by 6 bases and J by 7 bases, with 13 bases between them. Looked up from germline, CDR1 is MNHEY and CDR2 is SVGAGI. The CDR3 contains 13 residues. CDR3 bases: TGTGCCAGCAGGAACCAAAGAGGGAATGAGCAGTTCTTC. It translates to CASRNQRGNEQFF.

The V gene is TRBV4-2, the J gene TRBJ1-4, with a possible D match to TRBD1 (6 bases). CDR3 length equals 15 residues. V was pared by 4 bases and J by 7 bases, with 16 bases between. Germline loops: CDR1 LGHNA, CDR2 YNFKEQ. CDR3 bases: TGTGCCAGCAGCCCCCTTGGACAGTACACTGAAAAACTGTTTTTT. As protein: CASSPLGQYTEKLFF.

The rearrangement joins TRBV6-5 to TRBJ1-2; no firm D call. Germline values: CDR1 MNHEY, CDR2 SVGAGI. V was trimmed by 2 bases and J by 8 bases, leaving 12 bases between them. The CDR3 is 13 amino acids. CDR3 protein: CASSYTEIGGYTF. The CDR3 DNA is TGTGCCAGCAGTTACACAGAGATTGGAGGCTACACCTTC.

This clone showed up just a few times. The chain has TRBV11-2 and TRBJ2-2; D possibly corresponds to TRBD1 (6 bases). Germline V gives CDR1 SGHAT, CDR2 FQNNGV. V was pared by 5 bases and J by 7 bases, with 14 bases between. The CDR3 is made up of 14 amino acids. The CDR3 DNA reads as TGTGCCAGCAGCCAGGACAGATGGGGCGGGGAGCTGTTTTTT. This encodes CASSQDRWGGELFF.

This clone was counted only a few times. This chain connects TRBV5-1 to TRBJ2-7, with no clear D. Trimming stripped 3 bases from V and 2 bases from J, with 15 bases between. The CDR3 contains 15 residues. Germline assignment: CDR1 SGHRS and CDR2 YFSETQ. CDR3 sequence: CASSSFATDTYEQYF. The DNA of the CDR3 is TGCGCCAGCAGCTCGTTCGCTACAGATACCTACGAGCAGTACTTC.

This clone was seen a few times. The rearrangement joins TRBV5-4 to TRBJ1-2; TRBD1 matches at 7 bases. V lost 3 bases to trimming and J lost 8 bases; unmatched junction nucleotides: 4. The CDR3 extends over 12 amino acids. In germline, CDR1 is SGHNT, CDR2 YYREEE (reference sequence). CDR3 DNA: TGTGCCAGCAGCTGGGACAGTTCAGGCTACACCTTC. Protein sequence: CASSWDSSGYTF.

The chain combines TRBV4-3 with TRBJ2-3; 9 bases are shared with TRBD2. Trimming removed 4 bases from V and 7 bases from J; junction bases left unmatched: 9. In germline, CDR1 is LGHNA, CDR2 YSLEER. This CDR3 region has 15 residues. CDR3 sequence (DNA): TGCGCCAGCAGCCCAAAGATAGCGGGAGCGAATACGCAGTATTTT. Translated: CASSPKIAGANTQYF.

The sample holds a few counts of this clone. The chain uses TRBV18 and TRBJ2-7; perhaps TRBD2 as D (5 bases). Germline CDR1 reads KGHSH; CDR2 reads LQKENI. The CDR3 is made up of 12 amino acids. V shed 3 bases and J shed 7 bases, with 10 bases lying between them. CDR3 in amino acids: CASSPGATEQYF. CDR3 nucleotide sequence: TGTGCCAGCTCACCGGGAGCCACTGAGCAGTACTTC.

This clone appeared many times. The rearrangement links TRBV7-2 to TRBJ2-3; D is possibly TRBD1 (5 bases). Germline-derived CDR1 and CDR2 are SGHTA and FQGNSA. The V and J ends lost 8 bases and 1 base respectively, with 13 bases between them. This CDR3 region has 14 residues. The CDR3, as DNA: TGTGCCAGCGCAGGGATGGTGGGCACAGATACGCAGTATTTT. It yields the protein CASAGMVGTDTQYF. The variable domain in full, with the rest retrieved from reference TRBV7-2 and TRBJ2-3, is GAGVSQSPSNKVTEKGKDVELRCDPISGHTALYWYRQSLGQGLEFLIYFQGNSAPDKSGLPSDRFSAERTGGSVSTLTIQRTQQEDSAVYLCASAGMVGTDTQYFGPGTRLTVL.

The CDR3 region has the DNA TGTGCCATCAATGGGCCAGGGGTAGGGGCCAACGTCCTGACTTTC. It yields the protein CAINGPGVGANVLTF. The genes are TRBV10-3 and TRBJ2-6; weak D call: TRBD1 (6 bases). The germline CDR1 and CDR2 sequences are ENHRY and SYGVKD. The V gene lost 7 bases and the J gene lost 4 bases, with 14 bases spanning the gap. The CDR3 totals 15 residues.

The CDR3 sequence is CASRWGAGANVLTF. CDR3 coding DNA: TGTGCCAGCAGATGGGGGGCCGGGGCCAACGTCCTGACTTTC. The rearrangement links TRBV25-1 to TRBJ2-6; D assignment may be TRBD1 or TRBD2 (6 bases each). The CDR3 covers 14 residues. V shed 6 bases and J shed 4 bases, with 10 bases lying between them. Per germline, CDR1 MGHDK and CDR2 SYGVNS.

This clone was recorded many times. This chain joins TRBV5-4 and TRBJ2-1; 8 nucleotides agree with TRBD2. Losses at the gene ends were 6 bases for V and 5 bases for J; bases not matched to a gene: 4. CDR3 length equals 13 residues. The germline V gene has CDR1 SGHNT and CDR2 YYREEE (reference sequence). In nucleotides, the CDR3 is TGTGCCAGCAAACCGGGACTAGACAATGAGCAGTTCTTC. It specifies CASKPGLDNEQFF.

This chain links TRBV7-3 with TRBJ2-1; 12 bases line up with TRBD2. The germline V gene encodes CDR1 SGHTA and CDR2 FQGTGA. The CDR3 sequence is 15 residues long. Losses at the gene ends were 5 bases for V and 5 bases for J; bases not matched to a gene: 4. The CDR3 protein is CASSPGLAGHNEQFF. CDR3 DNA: TGTGCCAGCAGCCCTGGACTAGCGGGACACAATGAGCAGTTCTTC. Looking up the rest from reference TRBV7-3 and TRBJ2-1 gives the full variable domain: GAGVSQTPSNKVTEKGKYVELRCDPISGHTALYWYRQSLGQGPEFLIYFQGTGAADDSGLPNDRFFAVRPEGSVSTLKIQRTERGDSAVYLCASSPGLAGHNEQFFGPGTRLTVL.

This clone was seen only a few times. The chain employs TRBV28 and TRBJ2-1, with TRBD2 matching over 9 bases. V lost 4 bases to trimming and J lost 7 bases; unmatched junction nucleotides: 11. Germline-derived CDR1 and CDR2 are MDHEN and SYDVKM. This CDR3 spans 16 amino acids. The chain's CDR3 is CASSSLIAGVRNEQFF. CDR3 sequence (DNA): TGTGCCAGCAGTTCCCTCATAGCGGGAGTAAGGAATGAGCAGTTCTTC.

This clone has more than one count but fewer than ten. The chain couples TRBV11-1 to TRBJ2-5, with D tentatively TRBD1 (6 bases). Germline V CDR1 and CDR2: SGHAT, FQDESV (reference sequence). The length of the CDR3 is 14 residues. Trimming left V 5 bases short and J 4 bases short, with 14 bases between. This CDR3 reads CASSPGTQRETQYF. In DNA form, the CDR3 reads TGTGCCAGCAGCCCCGGGACACAACGAGAGACCCAGTACTTC.

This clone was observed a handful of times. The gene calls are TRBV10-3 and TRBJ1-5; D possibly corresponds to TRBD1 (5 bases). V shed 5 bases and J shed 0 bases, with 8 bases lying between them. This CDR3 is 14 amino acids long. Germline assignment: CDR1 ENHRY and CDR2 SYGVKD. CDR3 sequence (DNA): TGTGCCATCAGTAAGGGGAATAGCAATCAGCCCCAGCATTTT. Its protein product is CAISKGNSNQPQHF.

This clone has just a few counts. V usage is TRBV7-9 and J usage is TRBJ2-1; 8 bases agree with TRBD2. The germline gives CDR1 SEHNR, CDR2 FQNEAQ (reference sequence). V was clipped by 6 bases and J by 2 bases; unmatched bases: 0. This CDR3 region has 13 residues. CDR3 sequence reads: CASSSGTYNEQFF. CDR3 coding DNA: TGTGCCAGCAGTAGCGGGACCTACAATGAGCAGTTCTTC.

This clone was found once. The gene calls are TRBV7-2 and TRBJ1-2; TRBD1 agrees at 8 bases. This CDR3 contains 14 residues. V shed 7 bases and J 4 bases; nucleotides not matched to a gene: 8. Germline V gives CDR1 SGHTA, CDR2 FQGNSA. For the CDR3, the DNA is TGTGCCAGCACCAAAGACAGGGGTGGCTATGGCTACACCTTC. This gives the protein CASTKDRGGYGYTF. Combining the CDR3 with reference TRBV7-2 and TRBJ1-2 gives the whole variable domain GAGVSQSPSNKVTEKGKDVELRCDPISGHTALYWYRQSLGQGLEFLIYFQGNSAPDKSGLPSDRFSAERTGGSVSTLTIQRTQQEDSAVYLCASTKDRGGYGYTFGSGTRLTVV.